This T cell receptor (beta chain) was recorded in a study of a mutant IDH1 vaccine in newly diagnosed glioma. Remarks on this clone: The antigen remains unidentified.

Indicated time point: week 5, during vaccination. The vaccine gave 300 ug of a 20-mer mutant IDH1 peptide subcutaneously per dose. The CDR3 runs to 17 residues. V lost 0 bases and J lost 0; bases outside the gene matches: 5. Germline CDR1 is SGHTS and CDR2 is YDEGEE. TCRdb's table, derived via immunoSEQ multiplex PCR, lists solely in-frame clones and lacks some. The sample lists 30,000 to 40,000 clones; about 56% were seen once. The TCR sequence derives from a woman between 18 and 29 years old with glioma. The sequencing here drew on PBMCs, taken from a glioma patient whose treatment included an IDH1 peptide vaccine. The chain carries TRBV5-8 and TRBJ2-2, with TRBD1 identical over 7 bases. CDR3 nucleotide sequence: TGTGCCAGCAGCTTGGGGGTGGGACAGACGAACACCGGGGAGCTGTTTTTT. As protein: CASSLGVGQTNTGELFF.